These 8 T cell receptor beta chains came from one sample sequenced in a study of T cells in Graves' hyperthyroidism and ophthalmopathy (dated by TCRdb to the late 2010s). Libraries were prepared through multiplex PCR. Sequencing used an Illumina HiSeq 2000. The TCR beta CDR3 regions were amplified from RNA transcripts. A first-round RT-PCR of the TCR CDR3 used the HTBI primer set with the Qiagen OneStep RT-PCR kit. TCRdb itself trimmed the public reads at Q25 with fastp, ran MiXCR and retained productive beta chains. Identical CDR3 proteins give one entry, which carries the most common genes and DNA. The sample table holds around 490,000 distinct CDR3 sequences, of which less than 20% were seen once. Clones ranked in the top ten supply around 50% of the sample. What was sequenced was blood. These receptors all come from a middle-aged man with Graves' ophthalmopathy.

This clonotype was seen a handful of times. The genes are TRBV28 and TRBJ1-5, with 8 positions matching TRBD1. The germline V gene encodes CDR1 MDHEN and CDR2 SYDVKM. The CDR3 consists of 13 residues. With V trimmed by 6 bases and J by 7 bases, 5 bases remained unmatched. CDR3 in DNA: TGTGCCAGCAGACCCACAGGGGGGCAGCCCCAGCATTTT. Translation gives CASRPTGGQPQHF.

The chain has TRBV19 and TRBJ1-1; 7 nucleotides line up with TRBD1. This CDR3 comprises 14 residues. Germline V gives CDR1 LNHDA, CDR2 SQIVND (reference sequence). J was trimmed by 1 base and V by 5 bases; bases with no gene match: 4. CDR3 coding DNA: TGTGCCAGTAGTCGGAACAGGGGGAACACTGAAGCTTTCTTT. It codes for CASSRNRGNTEAFF.

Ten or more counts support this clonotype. The DNA for the CDR3 is TGTGCCAGCAGCTTAGTAAGTAACAATGAGCAGTTCTTC. Translation: CASSLVSNNEQFF. This chain uses TRBV11-2 with TRBJ2-1, with no clear D. From germline, CDR1 is SGHAT and CDR2 FQNNGV. Trimming took off 1 base at V and 5 bases at J, with 6 bases between the two ends. The CDR3 extends over 13 amino acids.

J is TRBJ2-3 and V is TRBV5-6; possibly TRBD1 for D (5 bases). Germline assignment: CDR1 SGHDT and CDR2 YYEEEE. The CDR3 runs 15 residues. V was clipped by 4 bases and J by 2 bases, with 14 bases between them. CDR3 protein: CASSRQLGNTDTQYF. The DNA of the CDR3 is TGTGCCAGCAGCCGACAGCTCGGTAACACAGATACGCAGTATTTT.

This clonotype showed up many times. CDR3 loop: CASSAERGAQYF. The CDR3 region has the DNA TGTGCCAGCAGTGCGGAGCGGGGGGCGCAGTATTTT. The chain recombines TRBV2 with TRBJ2-3; TRBD2 aligns across 9 bases. The CDR3 runs to 12 residues. Germline CDR1 reads SNHLY; CDR2 reads FYNNEI. J lost 10 bases, V lost 4 bases, and 3 bases had no gene match.

CDR3 residues: CSATDRGLLAGIGDTQYF. For the CDR3, the DNA is TGCAGTGCCACGGACAGGGGGCTACTAGCGGGCATAGGGGATACGCAGTATTTT. The chain joins TRBV20-1 to TRBJ2-3, with 11 nucleotides matching TRBD1. This CDR3 is built from 18 residues. The junction had 20 bases not matched to a gene; V was cut back by 6 bases and J by 6 bases. Germline lookup yields CDR1 DFQATT and CDR2 SNEGSKA (reference sequence).

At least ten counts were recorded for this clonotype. The CDR3 DNA is TGTGCCAGCGAGTTTCGACTAGCAAGAGTTGAAAGGCAGTTCTTC. Its protein product is CASEFRLARVERQFF. This chain joins TRBV2 and TRBJ2-1; TRBD2 aligns across 7 bases. CDR1 is SNHLY and CDR2 is FYNNEI in the germline V gene. V lost 8 bases and J lost 12; bases outside the gene matches: 19. The CDR3 spans 15 residues. The entire variable domain, with the rest obtained from reference TRBV2 and TRBJ2-1, is as follows: EPEVTQTPSHQVTQMGQEVILRCVPISNHLYFYWYRQILGQKVEFLVSFYNNEISEKSEIFDDQFSVERPDGSNFTLKIRSTKLEDSAMYFCASEFRLARVERQFFGPGTRLTVL.

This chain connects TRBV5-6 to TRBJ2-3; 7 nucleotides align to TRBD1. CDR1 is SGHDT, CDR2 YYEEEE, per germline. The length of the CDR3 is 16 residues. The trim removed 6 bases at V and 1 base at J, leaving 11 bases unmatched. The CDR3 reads CASNNEGAFGTDTQYF. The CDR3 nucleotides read TGTGCCAGCAACAATGAGGGGGCCTTTGGCACAGATACGCAGTATTTT.